Below, one TCR beta chain is given with its context. This sample is drawn from a study of blood T cell repertoires in COVID-19. Overall study context: Researchers got acute and convalescent COVID-19 samples from the United States, Italy and Spain. The cDNA or gDNA used as material had been derived from T cells, B-cell-depleted T cells, or PBMCs.

Authors' methods: How many nucleated cells were present was estimated from reference gene primer amplification. The table came from immunoSEQ multiplex PCR; TCRdb's copy has only in-frame clones and leaves some out. For V, J and clone size, that table is used; D and trimming come from the DNA. The sample contains a few hundred thousand clones, more than 70% of which appear only once. CDR1 is DFQATT and CDR2 is SNEGSKA in the germline V gene (reference sequence). This CDR3 has 17 amino acids. The V and J ends lost 3 bases and 4 bases, in that order; junction bases with no gene match: 14. Sequenced: peripheral blood. The chain combines TRBV20-1 with TRBJ1-5; 8 positions match TRBD1. The sequence derives from a woman in her forties or fifties who had recovered from COVID-19. The CDR3: CSASGGQGDTENQPQHF. DNA of the CDR3: TGCAGTGCTAGTGGAGGACAGGGAGATACAGAAAATCAGCCCCAGCATTTT.